This T cell receptor (beta chain) originates from a study of beta chain features in type 1 diabetes. Findings and caveats of the study: Within the patient group, naive, central memory and Treg TCRB repertoires appeared more similar to each other than within healthy donors.

The CDR3 runs 14 residues. Germline lookup yields CDR1 SNHLY and CDR2 FYNNEI. V trimming: 6 bases; J trimming: 4 bases; junction bases outside the gene matches: 3. Expressed TCRB transcripts were sequenced because the entire RNA isolate underwent reverse transcription. The assay was immunoSEQ multiplex PCR, and TCRdb's table has in-frame clones only and misses some. Of around 500,000 clones detected, approximately 10% appear once; the ten largest clones hold more than 0.045%. This clone was found a few times. What it binds is unknown. The specimen sequenced was naive CD4+ T cells from blood. The rearrangement links TRBV2 to TRBJ2-6; 7 bases fit TRBD1. The source of this sequence is a woman between 18 and 29 years old in good health. The CDR3, as DNA: TGTGCCAGCAGGACAGGGCGCGGGGCCAACGTCCTGACTTTC. As protein: CASRTGRGANVLTF.